The clone carrying this T cell receptor (beta chain) occurred many times. As yet, its antigen is unknown. The sample belongs to a study of T cells in Graves' hyperthyroidism and ophthalmopathy. Study-wide context: Peripheral blood was obtained at initial diagnosis, preceding any treatment. Points from the study as a whole: Ophthalmopathy onset followed model prediction by a median approximately 5.9 months. Most expanded thyroid clonotypes above 0.001 also appeared in blood.

From RNA transcripts, TCR beta CDR3 regions were amplified. During a first-round RT-PCR of the TCR CDR3, the HTBI primer set was used. TCRdb re-analysed the multiplex PCR reads in MiXCR, keeping a single row per CDR3 protein. Of 300,000 to 450,000 distinct CDR3 sequences listed, about 15% are singletons. The study left out patients who had uncontrolled infection, other autoimmune disease, pregnancy or lactation. Trimming shortened V by 0 bases and J by 2 bases, and 9 bases separated the two germline ends. CDR1 is SGHRS, CDR2 YFSETQ, per germline. The CDR3 length is 15 residues. The sample consisted of blood. The TCR originated in a woman aged 18-29 years with Graves' hyperthyroidism that later progressed to Graves' ophthalmopathy. The chain couples TRBV5-1 to TRBJ2-1, with D unclear. Written as DNA, the CDR3 is TGCGCCAGCAGCTTGGGGCCAGCGCCCTACAATGAGCAGTTCTTC. It is translated as CASSLGPAPYNEQFF.